The 19 T cell receptor beta chains below were found in one sample sequenced in a study of OX40 agonist ivuxolimab in advanced cancers. The table came from immunoSEQ multiplex PCR; TCRdb's copy has only in-frame clones and leaves some out. This table holds around 67,000 clones, 70% to 90% found once. The input for sequencing was CD4+ or CD8+ T cells sorted from blood, taken in a trial of the OX40 agonist ivuxolimab. These receptors were taken from an adult with an advanced solid tumor such as melanoma, head and neck, liver or kidney cancer.

Written as DNA, the CDR3 is TGTGCCAGCAGCTGGAACCTAAGAGCGGGAGAGACCCAGTACTTC. Translation: CASSWNLRAGETQYF. The genes are TRBV7-8 and TRBJ2-5; a possible D gene is TRBD2 (6 bases). This CDR3 region has 15 residues. Germline CDR1 reads SGHVS; CDR2 reads FQNEAQ. Trimming removed 4 bases at V and 4 bases at J, with 16 bases between.

The V and J genes are TRBV7-2 and TRBJ1-1, with a tentative D call TRBD1 (5 bases). Trimming left V 5 bases short and J 2 bases short, with 12 bases between. This CDR3 region has 14 residues. Germline lookup yields CDR1 SGHTA and CDR2 FQGNSA. CDR3 residues: CASSRGPINTEAFF. In DNA form, the CDR3 reads TGTGCCAGCAGCCGGGGACCGATTAACACTGAAGCTTTCTTT.

The genes are TRBV5-1 and TRBJ2-2; TRBD2 matches at 7 bases. The CDR3 covers 16 residues. The V gene's germline CDR1 is SGHRS and CDR2 YFSETQ. V shed 0 bases and J 6 bases; nucleotides not matched to a gene: 8. The CDR3 region has the DNA TGCGCCAGCAGCTTGGGGGGGACTACGAGGGCCGGGGAGCTGTTTTTT. Protein product: CASSLGGTTRAGELFF.

V gene TRBV11-2 combines with J gene TRBJ2-3; 7 nucleotides match TRBD2. CDR1 SGHAT and CDR2 FQNNGV come from the germline V gene. V was clipped by 1 base and J by 5 bases; unmatched bases: 3. This CDR3 spans 14 amino acids. The CDR3 is CASSLGLAVDTQYF. The CDR3 DNA reads as TGTGCCAGCAGCTTAGGACTAGCTGTAGATACGCAGTATTTT.

The J gene is TRBJ2-7, the V gene TRBV6-6, with TRBD1 identical over 9 bases. V was pared by 10 bases and J by 4 bases, with 5 bases of the junction left unmatched. The CDR3 totals 12 residues. Germline CDR1 and CDR2: MNHNY and SVGAGI (reference sequence). This CDR3 is CATRTGVYEQYF. The CDR3 DNA reads as TGTGCCACCAGGACAGGGGTGTACGAGCAGTACTTC.

This chain uses TRBV19 with TRBJ2-1; the match to TRBD2 covers 8 bases. Germline values: CDR1 LNHDA, CDR2 SQIVND (reference sequence). With V trimmed by 4 bases and J by 4 bases, 6 bases remained unmatched. The CDR3 covers 15 residues. CDR3 sequence reads: CASSRGAGGYNEQFF. CDR3 DNA: TGTGCCAGTAGTAGGGGGGCGGGAGGTTACAATGAGCAGTTCTTC.

This chain connects TRBV28 to TRBJ1-4; D is undetermined. This CDR3 region has 15 residues. Germline V CDR1 and CDR2: MDHEN, SYDVKM. With 6 bases removed from V and 6 bases from J, the gap between germline ends came to 17 bases. The CDR3 bases are TGTGCCAGCAGCCCGCGCCGCCGTTTGGATGAAAAACTGTTTTTT. Its translation: CASSPRRRLDEKLFF.

V is TRBV7-8 and J is TRBJ2-7, with 8 positions matching TRBD1. The CDR3 is made up of 15 amino acids. Germline loops: CDR1 SGHVS, CDR2 FQNEAQ. J was trimmed by 5 bases and V by 5 bases; bases with no gene match: 11. CDR3 amino acids: CASSPARQGLHEQYF. CDR3 nucleotide sequence: TGTGCCAGCAGCCCCGCTAGACAGGGGCTCCACGAGCAGTACTTC.

The chain recombines TRBV6-1 with TRBJ2-1, with D possibly matching TRBD1 (6 bases). V lost 2 bases to trimming and J lost 4 bases, with 15 bases between them. The CDR3 consists of 16 residues. Germline V gene data show CDR1 as MNHNS and CDR2 as SASEGT. CDR3 residues: CASSESWGRLYNEQFF. The CDR3 DNA sequence: TGTGCCAGCAGTGAATCTTGGGGGCGGCTATACAATGAGCAGTTCTTC.

This sequence joins TRBV30 and TRBJ2-7; TRBD1 matches at 9 bases. Germline V gene data show CDR1 as GTSNPN and CDR2 as SVGIG (reference sequence). The CDR3 spans 14 residues. Losses at the gene ends were 3 bases for V and 5 bases for J; bases not matched to a gene: 8. This CDR3 is CAWSLRDRDHEQYF. The CDR3 DNA reads TGTGCCTGGAGCCTCCGGGACAGGGACCACGAGCAGTACTTC.

The gene calls are TRBV19 and TRBJ1-3; D gene ambiguous. CDR3 size: 14 residues. With 3 bases removed from V and 0 bases from J, the gap between germline ends came to 6 bases. In germline, CDR1 is LNHDA, CDR2 SQIVND (reference sequence). This CDR3 is CASSIGSSGNTIYF. CDR3 DNA: TGTGCCAGTAGTATCGGGAGCTCTGGAAACACCATATATTTT.

The rearrangement links TRBV2 to TRBJ1-6; D gene uncertain. Germline assignment: CDR1 SNHLY and CDR2 FYNNEI. The CDR3 covers 15 residues. Trimming stripped 8 bases from V and 0 bases from J, with 11 bases between. CDR3 nucleotides: TGTGCCAGCTCGCAGGAAAGCTCCTATAATTCACCCCTCCACTTT. It translates to CASSQESSYNSPLHF.

A note on this clone: The junction and the germline gene differ at one end; a read error may be behind it. V is TRBV29-1 and J is TRBJ1-2, with 8 positions matching TRBD1. CDR1 SQVTM and CDR2 ANQGSEA come from the germline V gene. The CDR3 loop spans 15 amino acids. CDR3 sequence reads: CSAKPNGQGNYGHTF. DNA for the CDR3: TGCAGCGCCAAGCCAAACGGACAGGGAAACTATGGCCACACCTTC.

The V and J genes are TRBV19 and TRBJ1-5; D uncertain. Germline assignment: CDR1 LNHDA and CDR2 SQIVND (reference sequence). CDR3 size: 15 residues. V lost 4 bases, J lost 0 bases, and 10 bases lay in between. The CDR3 nucleotides read TGTGCCAGTAGTAGTGGACTGACTAGCAATCAGCCCCAGCATTTT. Translated, it gives CASSSGLTSNQPQHF.

The chain has TRBV19 and TRBJ2-1; TRBD2 matches at 11 bases. CDR1 and CDR2 from the germline V gene are LNHDA and SQIVND (reference sequence). This CDR3 spans 18 amino acids. V shed 0 bases, J shed 0 bases, and the junction held 4 bases outside the gene matches. In DNA form, the CDR3 reads TGTGCCAGTAGTATAGAGGCTAGCGGGGGGAGCTCCTACAATGAGCAGTTCTTC. Its translation is CASSIEASGGSSYNEQFF.

The rearrangement links TRBV7-2 to TRBJ2-7, with D tentatively TRBD2 (6 bases). Germline lookup yields CDR1 SGHTA and CDR2 FQGNSA. This CDR3 region has 16 residues. V gave up 5 bases and J gave up 0 bases, with 17 bases separating them. The chain's CDR3 is CASSPTGHGGSYEQYF. In nucleotides, the CDR3 is TGTGCCAGCAGCCCCACGGGGCACGGGGGCTCCTACGAGCAGTACTTC. Full variable domain (remainder filled in from reference TRBV7-2 and TRBJ2-7): GAGVSQSPSNKVTEKGKDVELRCDPISGHTALYWYRQSLGQGLEFLIYFQGNSAPDKSGLPSDRFSAERTGGSVSTLTIQRTQQEDSAVYLCASSPTGHGGSYEQYFGPGTRLTVT.

V gene TRBV28 combines with J gene TRBJ2-2; 9 bases are a match to TRBD1. CDR3 length equals 15 residues. Germline loops: CDR1 MDHEN, CDR2 SYDVKM. The V and J ends lost 5 bases and 4 bases, in that order; junction bases with no gene match: 5. The CDR3 loop is CASSHRDRVTGELFF. As DNA, the CDR3 is TGTGCCAGCAGTCACCGGGACAGGGTCACCGGGGAGCTGTTTTTT.

This clone was counted a single time. This chain connects TRBV11-3 to TRBJ2-3; D not resolved. Germline lookup yields CDR1 SGHNT and CDR2 YENEEA. This CDR3 is 14 amino acids long. Trimming removed 8 bases from V and 8 bases from J, with 20 bases in between. CDR3: CASGQVDLIGTQYF. CDR3 DNA sequence: TGTGCCAGCGGGCAGGTGGACCTCATTGGTACGCAGTATTTT.

The genes are TRBV18 and TRBJ2-3; TRBD1 aligns across 10 bases. Trimming removed 2 bases from V and 4 bases from J; junction bases left unmatched: 6. The CDR3 contains 16 residues. Per germline, CDR1 KGHSH and CDR2 LQKENI. The DNA for the CDR3 is TGTGCCAGCTCACCAAGGGGACAGGGGACAGCAGATACGCAGTATTTT. It yields the protein CASSPRGQGTADTQYF.